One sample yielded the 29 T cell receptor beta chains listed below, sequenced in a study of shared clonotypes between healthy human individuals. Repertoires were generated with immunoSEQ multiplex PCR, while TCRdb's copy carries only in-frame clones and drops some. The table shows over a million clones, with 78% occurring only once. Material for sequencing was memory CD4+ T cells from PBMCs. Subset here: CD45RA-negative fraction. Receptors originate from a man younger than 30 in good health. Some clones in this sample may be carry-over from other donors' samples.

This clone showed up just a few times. CDR3 protein: CASSSNQGDREKLFF. In DNA form, the CDR3 reads TGTGCCAGCAGCTCCAATCAGGGTGATCGGGAAAAACTGTTTTTT. The chain combines TRBV5-4 with TRBJ1-4; D might be TRBD1 (5 bases). The CDR3 is 15 amino acids. With 3 bases removed from V and 8 bases from J, the gap between germline ends came to 17 bases. CDR1 is SGHNT, CDR2 YYREEE, per germline (reference sequence).

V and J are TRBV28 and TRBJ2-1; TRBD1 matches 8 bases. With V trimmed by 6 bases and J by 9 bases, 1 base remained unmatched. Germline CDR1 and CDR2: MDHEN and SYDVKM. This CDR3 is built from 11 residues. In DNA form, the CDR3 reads TGTGCCAGCAGCAGGGGGCTTGAGCAGTTCTTC. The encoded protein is CASSRGLEQFF.

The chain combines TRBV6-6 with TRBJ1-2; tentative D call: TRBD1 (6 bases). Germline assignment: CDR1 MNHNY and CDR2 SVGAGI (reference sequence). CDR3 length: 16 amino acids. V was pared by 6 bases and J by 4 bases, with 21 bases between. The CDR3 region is CASSPWGGGSFYGYTF. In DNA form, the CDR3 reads TGTGCCAGCAGCCCCTGGGGGGGCGGCTCTTTCTATGGCTACACCTTC.

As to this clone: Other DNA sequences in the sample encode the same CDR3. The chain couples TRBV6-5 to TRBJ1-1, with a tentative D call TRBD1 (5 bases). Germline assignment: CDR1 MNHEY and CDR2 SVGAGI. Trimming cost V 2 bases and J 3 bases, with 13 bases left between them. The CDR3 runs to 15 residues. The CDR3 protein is CASSYSGGSDTEAFF. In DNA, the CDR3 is TGTGCCAGCAGTTACAGTGGGGGATCTGACACTGAAGCTTTCTTT.

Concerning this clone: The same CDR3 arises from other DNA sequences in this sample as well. DNA for the CDR3: TGCAGCGTTGCCACAAGCTACGAGCAGTACTTC. This translates into CSVATSYEQYF. This chain links TRBV29-1 with TRBJ2-7, with D hard to call. This CDR3 has 11 amino acids. The germline V gene encodes CDR1 SQVTM and CDR2 ANQGSEA. V lost 4 bases to trimming and J lost 3 bases, with 7 bases between them.

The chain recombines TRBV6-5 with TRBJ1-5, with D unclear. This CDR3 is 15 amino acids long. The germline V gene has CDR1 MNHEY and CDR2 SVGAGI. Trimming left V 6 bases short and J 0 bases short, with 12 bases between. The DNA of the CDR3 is TGTGCCAGCAGGACTACTCTTGATAGCAATCAGCCCCAGCATTTT. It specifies CASRTTLDSNQPQHF.

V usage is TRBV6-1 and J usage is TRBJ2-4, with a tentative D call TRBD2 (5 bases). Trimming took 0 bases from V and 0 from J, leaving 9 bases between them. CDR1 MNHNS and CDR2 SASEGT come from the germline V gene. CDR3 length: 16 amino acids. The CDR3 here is CASSEANRGAKNIQYF. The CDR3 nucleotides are TGTGCCAGCAGTGAAGCGAATCGGGGAGCCAAAAACATTCAGTACTTC.

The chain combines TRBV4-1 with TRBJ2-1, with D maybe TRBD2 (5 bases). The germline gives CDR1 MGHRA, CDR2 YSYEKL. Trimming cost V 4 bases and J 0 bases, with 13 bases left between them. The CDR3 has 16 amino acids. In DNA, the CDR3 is TGCGCCAGCAGCCGGGCCGGACTCAGCTCCTACAATGAGCAGTTCTTC. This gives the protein CASSRAGLSSYNEQFF.

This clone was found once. The CDR3 coding sequence is TGCGCCAGCAGCCGGGAACAGAACTCGAACACTGAAGCTTTCTTT. It codes for CASSREQNSNTEAFF. The chain couples TRBV4-1 to TRBJ1-1; no clear D. The V end was cut by 4 bases, the J end by 1 base, with 13 bases between. The germline V gene has CDR1 MGHRA and CDR2 YSYEKL. The CDR3 spans 15 residues.

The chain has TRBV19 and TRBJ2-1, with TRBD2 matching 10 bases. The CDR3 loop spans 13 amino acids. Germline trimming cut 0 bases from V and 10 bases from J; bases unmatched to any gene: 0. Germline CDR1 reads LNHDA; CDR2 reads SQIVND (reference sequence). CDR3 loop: CASSIEGLAEQFF. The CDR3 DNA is TGTGCCAGTAGTATAGAGGGACTAGCGGAGCAGTTCTTC.

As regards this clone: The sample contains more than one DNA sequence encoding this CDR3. CDR3 bases: TGTGCCAGCAGCTTGGACAGGGGGAACACTGAAGCTTTCTTT. The encoded protein is CASSLDRGNTEAFF. The chain carries TRBV5-4 and TRBJ1-1; 7 bases line up with TRBD1. V dropped 0 bases and J dropped 1; count of bases not matched to a gene: 0. Germline V gene data show CDR1 as SGHNT and CDR2 as YYREEE (reference sequence). This CDR3 comprises 14 residues. The full variable domain, rest sourced from reference TRBV5-4 and TRBJ1-1, is ETGVTQSPTHLIKTRGQQVTLRCSSQSGHNTVSWYQQALGQGPQFIFQYYREEENGRGNFPPRFSGLQFPNYSSELNVNALELDDSALYLCASSLDRGNTEAFFGQGTRLTVV.

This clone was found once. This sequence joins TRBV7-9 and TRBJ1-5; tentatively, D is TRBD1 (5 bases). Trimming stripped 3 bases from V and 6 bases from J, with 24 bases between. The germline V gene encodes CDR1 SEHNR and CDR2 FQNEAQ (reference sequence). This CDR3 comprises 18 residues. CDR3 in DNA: TGTGCCAGCAGCTTTTATGGAGGCGGAGGGGAAATGAGTCAGCCCCAGCATTTT. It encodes CASSFYGGGGEMSQPQHF.

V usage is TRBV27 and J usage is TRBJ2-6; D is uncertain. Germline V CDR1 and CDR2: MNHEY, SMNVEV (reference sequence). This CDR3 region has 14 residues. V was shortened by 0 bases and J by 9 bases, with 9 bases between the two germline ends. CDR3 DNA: TGTGCCAGCAGTTTATCGTTGACCGTCAACGTCCTGACTTTC. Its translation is CASSLSLTVNVLTF.

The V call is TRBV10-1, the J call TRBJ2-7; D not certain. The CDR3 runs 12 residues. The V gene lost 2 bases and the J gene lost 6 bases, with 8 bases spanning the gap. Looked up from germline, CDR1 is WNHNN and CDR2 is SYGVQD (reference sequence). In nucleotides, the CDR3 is TGCGCCAGCAGTGAGCCGGGTACCGAGCAGTACTTC. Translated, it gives CASSEPGTEQYF.

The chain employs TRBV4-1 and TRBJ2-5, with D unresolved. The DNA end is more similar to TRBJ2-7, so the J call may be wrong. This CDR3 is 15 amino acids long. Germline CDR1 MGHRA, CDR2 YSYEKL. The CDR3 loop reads CASSQTPTDSYEQYF. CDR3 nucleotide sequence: TGCGCCAGCAGCCAAACCCCGACGGACTCCTACGAGCAGTACTTC.

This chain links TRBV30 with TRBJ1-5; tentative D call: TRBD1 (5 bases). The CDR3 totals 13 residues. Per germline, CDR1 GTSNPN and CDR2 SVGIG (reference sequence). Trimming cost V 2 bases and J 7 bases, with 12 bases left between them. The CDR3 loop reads CAWSPLGTQPQHF. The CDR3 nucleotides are TGTGCCTGGAGTCCGCTCGGGACCCAGCCCCAGCATTTT.

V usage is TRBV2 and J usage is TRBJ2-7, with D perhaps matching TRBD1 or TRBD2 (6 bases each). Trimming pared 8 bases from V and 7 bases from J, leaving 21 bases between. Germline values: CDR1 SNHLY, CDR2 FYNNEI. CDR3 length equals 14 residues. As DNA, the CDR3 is TGTGCCAGCTCGGGGGCCATCCGCGGGGAAGAGCAGTACTTC. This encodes CASSGAIRGEEQYF.

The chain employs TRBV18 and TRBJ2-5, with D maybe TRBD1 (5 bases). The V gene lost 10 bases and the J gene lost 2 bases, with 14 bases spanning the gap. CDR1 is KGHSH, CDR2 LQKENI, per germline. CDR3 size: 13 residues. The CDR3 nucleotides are TGTGCCACCCTACCGAGACAGCAAGAGACCCAGTACTTC. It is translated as CATLPRQQETQYF.

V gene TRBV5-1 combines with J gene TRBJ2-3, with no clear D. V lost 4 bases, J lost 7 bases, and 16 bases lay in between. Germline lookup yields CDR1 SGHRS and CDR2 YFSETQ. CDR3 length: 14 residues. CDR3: CASSKDAGSNTQYF. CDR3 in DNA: TGCGCCAGCAGCAAGGACGCAGGCAGTAATACGCAGTATTTT.

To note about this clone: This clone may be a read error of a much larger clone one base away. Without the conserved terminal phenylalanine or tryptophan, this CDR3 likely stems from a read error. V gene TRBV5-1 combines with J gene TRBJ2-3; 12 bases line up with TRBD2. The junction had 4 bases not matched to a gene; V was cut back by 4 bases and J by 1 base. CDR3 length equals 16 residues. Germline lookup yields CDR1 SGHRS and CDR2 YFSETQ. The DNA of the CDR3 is TGCGCCAGCAGCCCTGGGACTAGCGGGCGCACAGATACGCAGTATTCT. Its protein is CASSPGTSGRTDTQYS.

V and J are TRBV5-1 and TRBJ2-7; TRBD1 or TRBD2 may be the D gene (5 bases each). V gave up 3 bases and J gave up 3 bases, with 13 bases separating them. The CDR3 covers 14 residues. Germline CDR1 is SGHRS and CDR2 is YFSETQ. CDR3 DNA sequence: TGCGCCAGCAGCTGGGGGACCCCCGACTACGAGCAGTACTTC. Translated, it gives CASSWGTPDYEQYF.

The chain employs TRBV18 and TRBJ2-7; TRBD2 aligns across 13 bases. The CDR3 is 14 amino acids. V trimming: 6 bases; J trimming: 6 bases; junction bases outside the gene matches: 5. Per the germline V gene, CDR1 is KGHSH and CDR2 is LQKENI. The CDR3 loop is CASSLGLAGAEQYF. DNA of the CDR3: TGTGCCAGCTCCCTCGGACTAGCGGGAGCCGAGCAGTACTTC.

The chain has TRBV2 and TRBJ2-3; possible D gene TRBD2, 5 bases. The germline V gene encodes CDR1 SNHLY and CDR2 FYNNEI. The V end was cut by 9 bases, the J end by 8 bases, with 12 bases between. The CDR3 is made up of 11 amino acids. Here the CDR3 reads CASNGGSTQYF. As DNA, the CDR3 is TGTGCCAGTAATGGAGGAAGTACGCAGTATTTT.

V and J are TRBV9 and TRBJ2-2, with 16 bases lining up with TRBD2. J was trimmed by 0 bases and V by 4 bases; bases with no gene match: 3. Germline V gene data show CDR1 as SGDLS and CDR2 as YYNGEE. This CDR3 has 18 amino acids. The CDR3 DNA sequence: TGTGCCAGCAGCCGGGGACTAGCGGGAGGGGCGAACACCGGGGAGCTGTTTTTT. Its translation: CASSRGLAGGANTGELFF. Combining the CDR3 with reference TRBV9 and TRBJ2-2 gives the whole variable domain DSGVTQTPKHLITATGQRVTLRCSPRSGDLSVYWYQQSLDQGLQFLIQYYNGEERAKGNILERFSAQQFPDLHSELNLSSLELGDSALYFCASSRGLAGGANTGELFFGEGSRLTVL.

CDR3 nucleotide sequence: TGTGCCTGGGGTTCCCGGGTCCCAAGAGGGTACGAGCAGTACTTC. Translated: CAWGSRVPRGYEQYF. The V and J genes are TRBV30 and TRBJ2-7; D perhaps matches TRBD2 (5 bases). This CDR3 has 15 amino acids. V lost 5 bases and J lost 4, with 21 bases in between. Germline CDR1 reads GTSNPN; CDR2 reads SVGIG (reference sequence).

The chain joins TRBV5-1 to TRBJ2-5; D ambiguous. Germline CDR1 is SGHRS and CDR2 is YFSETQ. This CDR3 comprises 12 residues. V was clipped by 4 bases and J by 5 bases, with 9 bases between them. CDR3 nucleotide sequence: TGCGCCAGCAGCGAGAATGCGGAGACCCAGTACTTC. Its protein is CASSENAETQYF.

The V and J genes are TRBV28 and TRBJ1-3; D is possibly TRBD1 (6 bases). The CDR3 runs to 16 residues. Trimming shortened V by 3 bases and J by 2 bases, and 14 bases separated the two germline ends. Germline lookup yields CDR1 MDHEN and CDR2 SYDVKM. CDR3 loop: CASSFFGQYTGNTIYF. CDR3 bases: TGTGCCAGCAGTTTCTTCGGACAGTACACTGGAAACACCATATATTTT.

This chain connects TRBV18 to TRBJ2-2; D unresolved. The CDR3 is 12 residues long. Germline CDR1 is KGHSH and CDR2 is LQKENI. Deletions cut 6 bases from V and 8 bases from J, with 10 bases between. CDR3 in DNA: TGTGCCAGCTCTACCCAGGCTGGGGAGCTGTTTTTT. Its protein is CASSTQAGELFF.

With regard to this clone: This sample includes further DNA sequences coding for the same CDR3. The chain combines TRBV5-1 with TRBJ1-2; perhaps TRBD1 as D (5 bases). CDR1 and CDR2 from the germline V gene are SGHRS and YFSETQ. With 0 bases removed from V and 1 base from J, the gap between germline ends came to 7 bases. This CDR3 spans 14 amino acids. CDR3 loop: CASSLGQGNYGYTF. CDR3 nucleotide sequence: TGCGCCAGCAGCTTGGGGCAGGGTAACTATGGCTACACCTTC.